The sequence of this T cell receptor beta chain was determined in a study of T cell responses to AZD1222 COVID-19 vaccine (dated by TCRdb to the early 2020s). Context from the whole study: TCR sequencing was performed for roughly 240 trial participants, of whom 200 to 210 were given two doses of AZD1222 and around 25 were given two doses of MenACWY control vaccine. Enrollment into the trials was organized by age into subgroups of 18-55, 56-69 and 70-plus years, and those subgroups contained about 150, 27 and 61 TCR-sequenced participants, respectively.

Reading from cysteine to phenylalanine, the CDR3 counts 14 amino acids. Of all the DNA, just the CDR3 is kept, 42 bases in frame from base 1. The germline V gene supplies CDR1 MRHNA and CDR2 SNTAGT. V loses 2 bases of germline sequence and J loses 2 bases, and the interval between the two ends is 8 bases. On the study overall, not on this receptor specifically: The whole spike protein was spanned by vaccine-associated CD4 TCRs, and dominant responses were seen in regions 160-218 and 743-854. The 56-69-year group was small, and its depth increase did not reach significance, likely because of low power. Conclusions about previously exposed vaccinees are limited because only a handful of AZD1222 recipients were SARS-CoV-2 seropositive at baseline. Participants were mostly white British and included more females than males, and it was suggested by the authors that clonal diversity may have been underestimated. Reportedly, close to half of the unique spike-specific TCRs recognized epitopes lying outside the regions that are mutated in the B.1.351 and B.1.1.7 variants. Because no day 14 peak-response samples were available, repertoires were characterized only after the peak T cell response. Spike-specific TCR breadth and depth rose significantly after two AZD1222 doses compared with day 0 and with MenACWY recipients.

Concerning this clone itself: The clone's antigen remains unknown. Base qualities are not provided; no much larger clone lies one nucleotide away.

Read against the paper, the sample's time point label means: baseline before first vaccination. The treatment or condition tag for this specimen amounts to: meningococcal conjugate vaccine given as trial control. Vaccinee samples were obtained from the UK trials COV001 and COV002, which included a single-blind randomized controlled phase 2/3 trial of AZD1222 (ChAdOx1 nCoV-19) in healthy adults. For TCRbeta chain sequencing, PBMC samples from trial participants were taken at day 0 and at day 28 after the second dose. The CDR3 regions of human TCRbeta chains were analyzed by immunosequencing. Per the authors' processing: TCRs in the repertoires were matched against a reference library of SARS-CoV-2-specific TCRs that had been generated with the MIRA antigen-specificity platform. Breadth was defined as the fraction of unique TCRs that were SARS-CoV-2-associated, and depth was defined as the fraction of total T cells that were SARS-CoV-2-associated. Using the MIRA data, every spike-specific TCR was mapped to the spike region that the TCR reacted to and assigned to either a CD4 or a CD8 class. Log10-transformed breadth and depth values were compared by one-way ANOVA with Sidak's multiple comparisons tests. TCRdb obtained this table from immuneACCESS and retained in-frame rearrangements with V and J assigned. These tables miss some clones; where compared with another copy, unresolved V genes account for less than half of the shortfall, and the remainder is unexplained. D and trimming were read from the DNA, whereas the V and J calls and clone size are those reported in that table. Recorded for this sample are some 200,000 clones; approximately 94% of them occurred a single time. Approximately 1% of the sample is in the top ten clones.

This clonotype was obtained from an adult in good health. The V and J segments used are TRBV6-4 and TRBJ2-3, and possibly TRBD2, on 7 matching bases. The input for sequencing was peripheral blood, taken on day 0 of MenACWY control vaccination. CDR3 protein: CASSDGGATDTQYF. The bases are TGTGCCAGCAGTGACGGGGGGGCCACAGATACGCAGTATTTT.